This T cell receptor beta chain originates from a study of blood T cells in healthy people across ages. Whole-study findings and limits: Aged donors had fewer naive CD4+ cells and lower diversity than long-lived donors.

About this clonotype: The antigen is unknown.

Trimming stripped 0 bases from V and 4 bases from J, with 10 bases between. The CDR3 has 15 residues. Germline V gives CDR1 LGHNA, CDR2 YSLEER. A second about 7 to 11 cycle PCR used barcoded and J-beta primers. A 12-random-nucleotide template-switch adaptor tagged each cDNA molecule. TCRdb reprocessed the 5' RACE reads with MiXCR, giving one entry per CDR3 protein. The sample has 1 million or so distinct CDR3 sequences, 25% seen once; the top ten hold about 0.8%. The data also belong to a second study, concerning T cells of mothers and their children. That source adds: The second PCR used the M1S primer, and this primer added sample barcodes and 2-4 random nucleotides. Thymic selection shapes TCR recombination output in related pairs, and it does so similarly in unrelated pairs.

The receptor was isolated from a girl aged 2-10 years in good health. This sequence joins TRBV4-3 and TRBJ1-5; D gene ambiguous. The sequenced material came from blood. The CDR3 DNA reads as TGCGCCAGCAGCCAAGATTCATCGGGAAATCAGCCCCAGCATTTT. As protein: CASSQDSSGNQPQHF.